The 18 T cell receptor beta chains below were found in one sample sequenced in a study of T cells in Graves' hyperthyroidism and ophthalmopathy. Researchers took RNA transcripts and amplified the TCR beta CDR3 regions from them. The TCR CDR3 was amplified in a first-round RT-PCR using the HTBI primer set. TCRdb reprocessed the multiplex PCR reads with MiXCR, giving one entry per CDR3 protein. The sample shows fewer than 110,000 distinct CDR3 sequences, roughly 15% of them seen only once. Sequenced material: blood. Receptor source: a woman between 45 and 65 years old with Graves' hyperthyroidism.

J is TRBJ1-1 and V is TRBV2, with 10 bases aligning to TRBD1. The V and J ends lost 4 bases and 6 bases, in that order; junction bases with no gene match: 11. This CDR3 is built from 16 residues. Germline lookup yields CDR1 SNHLY and CDR2 FYNNEI. The CDR3 DNA is TGTGCCAGCAGTGGGACAGGGGGGGCCAGTGGTTCTGAAGCTTTCTTT. It yields the protein CASSGTGGASGSEAFF.

This clonotype showed up many times. The chain is built from TRBV12-3 or TRBV12-4 and TRBJ1-1; 10 bases agree with TRBD1. This CDR3 is 14 amino acids long. J gave up 4 bases and V 5 bases, and 4 bases lay outside the gene matches. The CDR3: CASSRQGAGTEAFF. CDR3 DNA sequence: TGTGCCAGCAGTCGACAGGGGGCCGGCACTGAAGCTTTCTTT.

J is TRBJ1-4 and V is TRBV4-1; tentative D call: TRBD1 (6 bases). Per the germline V gene, CDR1 is MGHRA and CDR2 is YSYEKL. With 4 bases removed from V and 0 bases from J, the gap between germline ends came to 9 bases. The CDR3 consists of 15 residues. The CDR3 loop reads CASSRPGATNEKLFF. The CDR3 DNA reads as TGCGCCAGCAGCCGCCCAGGGGCAACTAATGAAAAACTGTTTTTT.

This clonotype was counted at least ten times. The CDR3 DNA follows: TGTGCCAGCAGCTTCGAGGGCTCCTACGAGCAGTACTTC. Amino acids: CASSFEGSYEQYF. The chain combines TRBV7-2 with TRBJ2-7, with D tentatively TRBD2 (5 bases). V lost 3 bases to trimming and J lost 0 bases, with 6 bases between them. CDR3 length equals 13 residues. The germline CDR1 and CDR2 sequences are SGHTA and FQGNSA.

This clonotype has only a few counts. V usage is TRBV3-1 and J usage is TRBJ2-7; 9 nucleotides line up with TRBD2. Germline V lookup: CDR1 LGHDT, CDR2 YNNKEL (reference sequence). CDR3 size: 13 residues. With 8 bases clipped from V and 0 bases from J, the junction kept 2 bases outside the gene matches. In DNA, the CDR3 is TGTGCCAGCCAGACTAGCGGCTCCTACGAGCAGTACGTC. Amino acid sequence: CASQTSGSYEQYV.

This clonotype was seen at least ten times. The chain links TRBV7-9 to TRBJ1-1; D is undetermined. Germline V gene sequence: CDR1 SEHNR, CDR2 FQNEAQ (reference sequence). This CDR3 is 14 amino acids long. V lost 3 bases to trimming and J lost 4 bases, with 12 bases between them. This CDR3 reads CASSFGSDSTEAFF. The DNA of the CDR3 is TGTGCCAGCAGCTTCGGCTCAGACTCCACTGAAGCTTTCTTT.

The chain recombines TRBV29-1 with TRBJ2-6, with TRBD2 matching 7 bases. The germline gives CDR1 SQVTM, CDR2 ANQGSEA. Losses at the gene ends were 4 bases for V and 1 base for J; bases not matched to a gene: 1. The CDR3 runs to 14 residues. The CDR3 spells CSVGGGSGANVLTF. Written as DNA, the CDR3 is TGCAGCGTTGGGGGGGGGTCTGGGGCCAACGTCCTGACTTTC.

This clonotype was picked up many times. The chain joins TRBV18 to TRBJ2-1; no reliable D call. CDR1 is KGHSH, CDR2 LQKENI, per germline. The length of the CDR3 is 16 residues. Trimming took 8 bases from V and 4 from J, leaving 21 bases between them. The CDR3 here is CASTRTPGQGYNEQFF. The CDR3 DNA reads TGTGCCAGCACAAGAACCCCGGGCCAAGGGTACAATGAGCAGTTCTTC. Based on the CDR3 plus reference TRBV18 and TRBJ2-1, the full variable domain is NAGVMQNPRHLVRRRGQEARLRCSPMKGHSHVYWYRQLPEEGLKFMVYLQKENIIDESGMPKERFSAEFPKEGPSILRIQQVVRGDSAAYFCASTRTPGQGYNEQFFGPGTRLTVL.

This clonotype was detected ten times or more. The chain has TRBV2 and TRBJ1-1; the D is unclear. The CDR3 covers 11 residues. The germline V gene has CDR1 SNHLY and CDR2 FYNNEI. V was clipped by 7 bases and J by 7 bases, with 10 bases between them. CDR3 loop: CASNVGVEAFF. CDR3 in DNA: TGTGCCAGCAATGTGGGAGTTGAAGCTTTCTTT.

This clonotype was recorded many times. The chain links TRBV27 to TRBJ2-2, with 10 positions matching TRBD2. This CDR3 has 14 residues. V shed 2 bases and J 7 bases; nucleotides not matched to a gene: 1. Germline CDR1 reads MNHEY; CDR2 reads SMNVEV (reference sequence). The chain's CDR3 is CASSLLAGVGELFF. CDR3 bases: TGTGCCAGCAGTTTACTAGCGGGAGTCGGGGAGCTGTTTTTT.

This clonotype was found many times. CDR3 amino acids: CASSLITDNEQFF. CDR3 nucleotides: TGTGCCAGCAGTTTAATAACAGACAATGAGCAGTTCTTC. The rearrangement uses TRBV12-3 or TRBV12-4 and TRBJ2-1, with D hard to call. The CDR3 length is 13 residues. Trimming pared 2 bases from V and 5 bases from J, leaving 7 bases between.

This clonotype was seen repeatedly, ten times or more. The chain links TRBV7-9 to TRBJ2-1; a weak D match, TRBD2 (5 bases). The V end lost 2 bases, the J end lost 6 bases, and 14 bases lay between the germline ends. The CDR3 is 15 residues long. CDR1 is SEHNR and CDR2 is FQNEAQ in the germline V gene (reference sequence). This CDR3 is CASSLNLAPSNEQFF. For the CDR3, the DNA is TGTGCCAGCAGCTTAAACCTAGCTCCCTCCAATGAGCAGTTCTTC.

This clonotype was seen at least ten times. V usage is TRBV3-1 and J usage is TRBJ2-1, with D perhaps matching TRBD1 (5 bases). Trimming left V 4 bases short and J 0 bases short, with 19 bases between. CDR3 size: 18 residues. Germline CDR1 and CDR2: LGHDT and YNNKEL (reference sequence). DNA for the CDR3: TGTGCCAGCAGCCCCAGGGTGCTAAGAAGCGACTCCTACAATGAGCAGTTCTTC. Translating gives CASSPRVLRSDSYNEQFF.

The rearrangement links TRBV29-1 to TRBJ1-2, with TRBD1 matching over 9 bases. Germline V gives CDR1 SQVTM, CDR2 ANQGSEA. This CDR3 region has 12 residues. V dropped 6 bases and J dropped 5; count of bases not matched to a gene: 4. As DNA, the CDR3 is TGCAGCGTGGGGACAGGGTTATATGGCTACACCTTC. Translating gives CSVGTGLYGYTF.

V and J are TRBV2 and TRBJ2-1; 8 nucleotides match TRBD2. The V and J ends lost 11 bases and 7 bases, in that order; junction bases with no gene match: 10. CDR3 length: 13 residues. Germline CDR1 SNHLY, CDR2 FYNNEI. The CDR3 spells CARQGSGDNEQFF. CDR3 in DNA: TGTGCCCGCCAGGGTAGCGGGGATAATGAGCAGTTCTTC.

With respect to this clonotype: With a much larger clone just one base away, this may be a read error. The chain links TRBV3-1 to TRBJ2-7; D unresolved. Looked up from germline, CDR1 is LGHDT and CDR2 is YNNKEL (reference sequence). CDR3 length: 14 amino acids. The CDR3 nucleotides read TGTGCCGGCAGCCAGAACTTCCCTTCCTACGAGCAGTACTTC. It codes for CAGSQNFPSYEQYF.

This clonotype has a count of ten or more. The chain combines TRBV11-2 with TRBJ2-1; TRBD1 matches 7 bases. This CDR3 is built from 17 residues. The V segment lost 3 bases and the J segment 4 bases; nucleotides outside the gene matches: 12. Germline V gives CDR1 SGHAT, CDR2 FQNNGV. The CDR3 DNA sequence: TGTGCCAGCAGCTTTGTCTATAGGGGGCAGGATTACAATGAGCAGTTCTTC. Amino acid sequence: CASSFVYRGQDYNEQFF.

This clonotype was seen many times. The chain employs TRBV12-3 or TRBV12-4 and TRBJ2-1, with a weak D call TRBD2 (7 bases). V lost 6 bases and J 7 bases, leaving 25 bases between the germline ends. The CDR3 sequence is 17 residues long. The CDR3 nucleotides are TGTGCCAGCAGCCCCTATGTCTGGGGGGGCGGTGAAAATGAGCAGTTCTTC. As protein: CASSPYVWGGGENEQFF.